The entry below gives a single TCR beta chain sequence along with its context. Its antigen is undetermined. The sample holds other DNA sequences that translate to the same CDR3. The record originates from a study of T cells in localized non-small cell lung cancer. Study results and caveats: Sequencing involved a lone tumor region, leaving heterogeneity possible. A median about 50 of the top 100 tumor clones appeared in adjacent lung. There was an association of higher blood T cell density with longer overall survival. Uninvolved adjacent lung had the highest recorded T cell clonality, with tumor below it.

Germline lookup yields CDR1 GTSNPN and CDR2 SVGIG (reference sequence). With 0 bases removed from V and 3 bases from J, the gap between germline ends came to 9 bases. This CDR3 is 14 amino acids long. Here immunoSEQ multiplex PCR was the method, and the copy in TCRdb shows in-frame clones only, minus some. The data hold fewer than 30,000 clones, with roughly nine tenths observed a single time. V is TRBV30 and J is TRBJ2-1; D is uncertain. The sequence was collected from a woman aged 40-70 years with stage I lung adenocarcinoma. The material sequenced was peripheral blood, taken before any cancer treatment. The CDR3: CAWSVRTDYNEQFF. In DNA form, the CDR3 reads TGTGCCTGGAGTGTACGTACAGACTACAATGAGCAGTTCTTC.